The T cell receptor (beta chain) described here comes from a study of radiation and T cells in renal cell carcinoma. The time point: baseline pretreatment blood. Documented treatment: 15 Gy SBRT to primary tumor, nephrectomy 4 weeks later. Clear cell pathology was present in this patient's renal cell carcinoma. Method: immunoSEQ multiplex PCR; TCRdb's copy keeps in-frame clones and lacks some. The table shows 90,000 to 100,000 clones, with 75% to 90% occurring only once. J lost 3 bases, V lost 4 bases, and 4 bases had no gene match. Germline lookup yields CDR1 SGHKS and CDR2 YYEKEE (reference sequence). The CDR3 extends over 14 amino acids.

The sample was blood, taken from a patient whose treatment included radiotherapy and nephrectomy. J is TRBJ2-5 and V is TRBV5-5; 9 bases align to TRBD1. The receptor's source is a man aged 50-59 years with renal cell carcinoma. The CDR3 is CASSIGTGKETQYF. In nucleotides, the CDR3 is TGTGCCAGCAGCATCGGGACAGGGAAAGAGACCCAGTACTTC.